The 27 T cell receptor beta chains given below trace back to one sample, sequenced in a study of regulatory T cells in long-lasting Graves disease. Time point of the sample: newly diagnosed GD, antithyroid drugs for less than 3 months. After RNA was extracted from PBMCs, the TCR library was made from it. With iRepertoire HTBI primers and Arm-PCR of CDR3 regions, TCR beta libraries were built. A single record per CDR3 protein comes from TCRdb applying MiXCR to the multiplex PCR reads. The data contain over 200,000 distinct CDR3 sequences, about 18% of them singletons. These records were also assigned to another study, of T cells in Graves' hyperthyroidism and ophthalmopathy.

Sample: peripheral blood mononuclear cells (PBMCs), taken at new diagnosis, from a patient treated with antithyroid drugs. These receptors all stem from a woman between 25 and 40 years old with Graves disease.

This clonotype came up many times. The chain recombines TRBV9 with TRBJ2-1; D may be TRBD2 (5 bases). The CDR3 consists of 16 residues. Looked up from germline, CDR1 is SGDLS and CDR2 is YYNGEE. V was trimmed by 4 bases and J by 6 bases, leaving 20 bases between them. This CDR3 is CASSPNSETSGNEQFF. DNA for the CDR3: TGTGCCAGCAGCCCCAATAGTGAGACCAGCGGCAATGAGCAGTTCTTC.

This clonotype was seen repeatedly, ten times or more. The CDR3 region is CASSPRDRGPANYGYTF. CDR3 sequence (DNA): TGTGCCAGCAGCCCCAGGGACAGGGGGCCGGCGAACTATGGCTACACCTTC. The chain employs TRBV7-3 and TRBJ1-2; 12 positions agree with TRBD1. V shed 5 bases and J 2 bases; nucleotides not matched to a gene: 9. CDR3 size: 17 residues. Per the germline V gene, CDR1 is SGHTA and CDR2 is FQGTGA.

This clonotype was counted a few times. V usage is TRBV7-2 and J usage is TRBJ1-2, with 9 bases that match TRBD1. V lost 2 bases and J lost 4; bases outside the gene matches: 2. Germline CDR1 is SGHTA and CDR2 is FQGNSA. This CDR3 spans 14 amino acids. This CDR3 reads CASSLWGQGYGYTF. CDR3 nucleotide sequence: TGTGCCAGCAGCTTATGGGGACAGGGCTATGGCTACACCTTC. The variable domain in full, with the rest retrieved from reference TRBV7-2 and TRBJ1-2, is GAGVSQSPSNKVTEKGKDVELRCDPISGHTALYWYRQSLGQGLEFLIYFQGNSAPDKSGLPSDRFSAERTGGSVSTLTIQRTQQEDSAVYLCASSLWGQGYGYTFGSGTRLTVV.

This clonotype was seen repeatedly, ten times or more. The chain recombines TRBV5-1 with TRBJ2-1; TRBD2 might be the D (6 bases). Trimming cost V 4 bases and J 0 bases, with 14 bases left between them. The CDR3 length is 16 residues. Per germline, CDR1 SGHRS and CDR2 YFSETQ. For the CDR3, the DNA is TGCGCCAGCAGCCGCGGCCCGACTAGCTCCTACAATGAGCAGTTCTTC. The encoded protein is CASSRGPTSSYNEQFF.

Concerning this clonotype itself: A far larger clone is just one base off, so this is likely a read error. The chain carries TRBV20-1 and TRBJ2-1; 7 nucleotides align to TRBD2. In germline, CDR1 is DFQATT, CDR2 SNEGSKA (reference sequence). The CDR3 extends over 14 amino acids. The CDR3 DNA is TGCAGTGCTAGTCCCGCCCCCCGGGGGGAGACCCAGCACTTC. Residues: CSASPAPRGETQHF.

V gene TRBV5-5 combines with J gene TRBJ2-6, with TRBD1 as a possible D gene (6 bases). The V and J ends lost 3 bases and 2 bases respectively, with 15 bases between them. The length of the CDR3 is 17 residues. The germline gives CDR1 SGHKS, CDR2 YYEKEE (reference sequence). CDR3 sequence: CASSWRYRDPGANVLTF. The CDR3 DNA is TGTGCCAGCAGCTGGAGATACAGGGATCCTGGGGCCAACGTCCTGACTTTC.

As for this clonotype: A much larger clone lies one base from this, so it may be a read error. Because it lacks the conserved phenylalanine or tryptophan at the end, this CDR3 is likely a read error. The CDR3 DNA reads TGTGCCAGCAGCATAAACAGGGGGCCGAGCAATCAGCCCCAGCATCTT. It encodes CASSINRGPSNQPQHL. The chain is built from TRBV5-8 and TRBJ1-5; the match to TRBD1 covers 9 bases. Germline V gene lookup returns CDR1 SGHTS and CDR2 YDEGEE. This CDR3 is built from 16 residues. Germline trimming cut 4 bases from V and 1 base from J; bases unmatched to any gene: 6.

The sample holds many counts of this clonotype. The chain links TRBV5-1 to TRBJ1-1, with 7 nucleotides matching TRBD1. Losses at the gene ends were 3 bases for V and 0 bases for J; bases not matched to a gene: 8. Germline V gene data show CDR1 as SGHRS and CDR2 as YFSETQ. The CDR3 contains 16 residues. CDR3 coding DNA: TGCGCCAGCAGCTCGACAGGGTTGGCTTTGAACACTGAAGCTTTCTTT. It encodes CASSSTGLALNTEAFF.

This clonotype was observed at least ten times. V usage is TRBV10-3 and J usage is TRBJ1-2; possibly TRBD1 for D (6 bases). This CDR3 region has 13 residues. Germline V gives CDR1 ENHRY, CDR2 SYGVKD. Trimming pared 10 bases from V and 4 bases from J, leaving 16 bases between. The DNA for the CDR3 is TGTGCCACATCCGGGGAAGGGGGCTATGGCTACACCTTC. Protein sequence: CATSGEGGYGYTF.

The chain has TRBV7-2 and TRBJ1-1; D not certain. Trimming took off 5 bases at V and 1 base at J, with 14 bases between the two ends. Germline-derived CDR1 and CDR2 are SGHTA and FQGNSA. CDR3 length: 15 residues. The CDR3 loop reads CASSPRLTKNTEAFF. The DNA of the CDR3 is TGTGCCAGCAGCCCCCGCTTAACTAAGAACACTGAAGCTTTCTTT. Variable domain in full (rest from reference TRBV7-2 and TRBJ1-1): GAGVSQSPSNKVTEKGKDVELRCDPISGHTALYWYRQSLGQGLEFLIYFQGNSAPDKSGLPSDRFSAERTGGSVSTLTIQRTQQEDSAVYLCASSPRLTKNTEAFFGQGTRLTVV.

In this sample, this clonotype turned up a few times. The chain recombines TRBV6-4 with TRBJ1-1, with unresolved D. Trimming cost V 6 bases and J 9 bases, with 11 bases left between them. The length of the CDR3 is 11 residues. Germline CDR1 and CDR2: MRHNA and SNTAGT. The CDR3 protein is CASSSGPKAFF. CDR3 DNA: TGTGCCAGCAGCTCCGGCCCTAAAGCTTTCTTT.

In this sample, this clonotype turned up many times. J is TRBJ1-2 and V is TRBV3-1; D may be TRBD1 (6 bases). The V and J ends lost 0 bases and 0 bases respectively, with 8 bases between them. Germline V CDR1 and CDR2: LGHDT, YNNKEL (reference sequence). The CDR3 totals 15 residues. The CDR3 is CASSQEDRSNYGYTF. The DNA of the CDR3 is TGTGCCAGCAGCCAAGAGGACAGATCTAACTATGGCTACACCTTC.

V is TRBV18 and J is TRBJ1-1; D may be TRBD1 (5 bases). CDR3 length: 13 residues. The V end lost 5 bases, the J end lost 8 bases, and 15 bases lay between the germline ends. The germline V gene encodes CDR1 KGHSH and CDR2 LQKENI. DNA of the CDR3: TGTGCCAGCTCAGGGGCTTTGGACCCCGAAGCTTTCTTT. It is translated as CASSGALDPEAFF.

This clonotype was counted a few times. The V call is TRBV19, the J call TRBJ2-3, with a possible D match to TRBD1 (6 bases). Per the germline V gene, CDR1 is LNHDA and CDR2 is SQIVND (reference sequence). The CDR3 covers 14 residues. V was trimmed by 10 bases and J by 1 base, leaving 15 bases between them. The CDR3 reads CATLSTGGTDTQYF. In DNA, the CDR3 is TGTGCCACCCTATCGACAGGAGGCACAGATACGCAGTATTTT.

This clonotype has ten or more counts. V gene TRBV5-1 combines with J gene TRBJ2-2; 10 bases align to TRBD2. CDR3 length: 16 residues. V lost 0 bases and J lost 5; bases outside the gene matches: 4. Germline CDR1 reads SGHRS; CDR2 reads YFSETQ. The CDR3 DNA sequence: TGCGCCAGCAGCTTGGAACTAGCGGGGAGAACCGGGGAGCTGTTTTTT. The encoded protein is CASSLELAGRTGELFF.

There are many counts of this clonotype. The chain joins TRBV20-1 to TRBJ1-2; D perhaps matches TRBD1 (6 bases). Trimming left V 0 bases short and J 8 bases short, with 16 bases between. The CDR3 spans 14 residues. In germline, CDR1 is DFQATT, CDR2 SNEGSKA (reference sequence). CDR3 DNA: TGCAGTGCTAGAGACGTTCGGACAGTAGAGGGCTACACCTTC. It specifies CSARDVRTVEGYTF.

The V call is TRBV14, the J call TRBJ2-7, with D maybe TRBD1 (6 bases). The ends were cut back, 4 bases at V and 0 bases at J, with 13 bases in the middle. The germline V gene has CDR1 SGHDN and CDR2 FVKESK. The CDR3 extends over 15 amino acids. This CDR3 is CASSPITGSSYEQYF. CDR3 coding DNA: TGTGCCAGCAGCCCTATAACAGGGAGCTCCTACGAGCAGTACTTC.

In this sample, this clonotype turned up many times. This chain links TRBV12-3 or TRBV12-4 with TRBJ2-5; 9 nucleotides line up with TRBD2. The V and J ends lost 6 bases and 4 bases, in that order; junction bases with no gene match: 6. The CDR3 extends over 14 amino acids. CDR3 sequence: CASSYGTSRETQYF. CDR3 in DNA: TGTGCCAGCAGCTACGGGACTAGCAGAGAGACCCAGTACTTC.

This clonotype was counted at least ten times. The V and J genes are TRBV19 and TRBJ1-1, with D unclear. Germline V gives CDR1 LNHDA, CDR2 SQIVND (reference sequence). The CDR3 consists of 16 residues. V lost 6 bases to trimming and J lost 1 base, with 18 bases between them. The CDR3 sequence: CASSPFTEQPNTEAFF. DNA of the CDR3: TGTGCCAGTAGCCCTTTTACAGAACAGCCGAACACTGAAGCTTTCTTT.

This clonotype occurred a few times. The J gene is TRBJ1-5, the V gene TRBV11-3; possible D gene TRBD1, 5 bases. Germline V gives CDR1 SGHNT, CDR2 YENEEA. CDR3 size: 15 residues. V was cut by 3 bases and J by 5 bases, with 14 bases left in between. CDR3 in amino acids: CASSLEGNGDQPQHF. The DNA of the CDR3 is TGTGCCAGCAGCTTGGAGGGGAACGGCGATCAGCCCCAGCATTTT.

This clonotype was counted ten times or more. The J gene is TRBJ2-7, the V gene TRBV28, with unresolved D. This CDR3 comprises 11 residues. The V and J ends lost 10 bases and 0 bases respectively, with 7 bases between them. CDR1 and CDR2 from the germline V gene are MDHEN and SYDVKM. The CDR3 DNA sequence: TGTGCCACCTCTATCTCCTACGAGCAGTACTTC. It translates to CATSISYEQYF.

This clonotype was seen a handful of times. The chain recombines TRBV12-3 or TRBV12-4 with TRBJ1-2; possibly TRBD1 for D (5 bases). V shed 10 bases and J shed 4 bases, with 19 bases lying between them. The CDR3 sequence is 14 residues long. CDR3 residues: CATVQQEDPYGYTF. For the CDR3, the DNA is TGTGCCACCGTCCAACAGGAGGACCCCTATGGCTACACCTTC.

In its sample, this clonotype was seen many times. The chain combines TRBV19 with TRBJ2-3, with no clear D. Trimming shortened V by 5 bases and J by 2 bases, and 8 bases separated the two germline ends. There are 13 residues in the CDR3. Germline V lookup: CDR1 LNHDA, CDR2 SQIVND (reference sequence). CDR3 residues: CASSGRYTDTQYF. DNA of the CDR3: TGTGCCAGTAGTGGACGGTACACAGATACGCAGTATTTT.

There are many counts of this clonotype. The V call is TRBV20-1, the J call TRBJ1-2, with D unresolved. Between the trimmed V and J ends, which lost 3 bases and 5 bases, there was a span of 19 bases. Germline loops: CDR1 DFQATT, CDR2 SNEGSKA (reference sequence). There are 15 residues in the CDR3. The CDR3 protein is CSASFTGRVTYGYTF. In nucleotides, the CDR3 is TGCAGTGCTAGTTTCACCGGACGGGTAACTTATGGCTACACCTTC.

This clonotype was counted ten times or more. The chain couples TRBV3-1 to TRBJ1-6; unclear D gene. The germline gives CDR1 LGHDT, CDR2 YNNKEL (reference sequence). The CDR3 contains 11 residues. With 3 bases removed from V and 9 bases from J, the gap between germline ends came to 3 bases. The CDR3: CASSQGSPLHF. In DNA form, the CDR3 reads TGTGCCAGCAGCCAGGGTTCACCCCTCCACTTT.

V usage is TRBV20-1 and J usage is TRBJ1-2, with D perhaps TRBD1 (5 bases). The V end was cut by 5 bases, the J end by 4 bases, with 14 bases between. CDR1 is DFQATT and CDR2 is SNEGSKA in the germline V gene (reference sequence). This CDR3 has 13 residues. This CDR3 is CSAPKDGGYGYTF. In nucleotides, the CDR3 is TGCAGTGCTCCGAAAGACGGGGGCTATGGCTACACCTTC.

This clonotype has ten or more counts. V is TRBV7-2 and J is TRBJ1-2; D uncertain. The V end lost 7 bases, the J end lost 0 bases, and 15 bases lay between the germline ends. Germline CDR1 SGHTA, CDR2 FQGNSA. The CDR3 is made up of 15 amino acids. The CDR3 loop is CASKPTAIANYGYTF. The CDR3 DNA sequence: TGTGCCAGCAAACCGACGGCGATCGCTAACTATGGCTACACCTTC.